This passage covers 21 T cell receptor beta chains from one sample sequenced in a study of CD8 T cells in Susac syndrome. RNA, at about 0.45 to 1 ug, was reverse transcribed with random hexamers. One entry per CDR3 protein, called by TCRdb with MiXCR from the immunoSEQ multiplex PCR reads. This sample carries tens of thousands of distinct CDR3 sequences, about 94% of them seen once, and the ten largest clones take about 0.9%. Sequencing was performed on CD8+ T cells from PBMCs. Receptors originate from a human donor with Susac syndrome.

This chain links TRBV2 with TRBJ2-7, with TRBD1 matching over 12 bases. Germline V gene data show CDR1 as SNHLY and CDR2 as FYNNEI. J gave up 2 bases and V 8 bases, and 7 bases lay outside the gene matches. This CDR3 has 15 amino acids. CDR3 in DNA: TGTGCCAGCCGCGAGGGGACAGGGGGCACCTACGAGCAGTACTTC. It yields the protein CASREGTGGTYEQYF. The variable domain in full, with the rest retrieved from reference TRBV2 and TRBJ2-7, is EPEVTQTPSHQVTQMGQEVILRCVPISNHLYFYWYRQILGQKVEFLVSFYNNEISEKSEIFDDQFSVERPDGSNFTLKIRSTKLEDSAMYFCASREGTGGTYEQYFGPGTRLTVT.

The gene calls are TRBV6-1 and TRBJ2-1, with D possibly TRBD2 on 6 matching bases. Per germline, CDR1 MNHNS and CDR2 SASEGT. Trimming shortened V by 5 bases and J by 0 bases, and 20 bases separated the two germline ends. There are 18 residues in the CDR3. The CDR3 protein is CASSRFLGGPNSYNEQFF. For the CDR3, the DNA is TGTGCCAGCAGTCGTTTTCTAGGAGGGCCTAACTCCTACAATGAGCAGTTCTTC.

The chain has TRBV19 and TRBJ2-5; the D gene is possibly TRBD1 (6 bases). CDR1 and CDR2 from the germline V gene are LNHDA and SQIVND (reference sequence). The CDR3 sequence is 15 residues long. The V gene lost 4 bases and the J gene lost 1 base, with 13 bases spanning the gap. CDR3 region: CASSSRDTPQETQYF. The CDR3 nucleotides read TGTGCCAGTAGTAGCCGGGACACCCCCCAAGAGACCCAGTACTTC.

The chain couples TRBV5-4 to TRBJ2-7, with D perhaps being TRBD1 or TRBD2 (5 bases each). The CDR3 spans 13 residues. V lost 1 base, J lost 2 bases, and 7 bases lay in between. Looked up from germline, CDR1 is SGHNT and CDR2 is YYREEE (reference sequence). CDR3 bases: TGTGCCAGCAGCTTGTGGGACCCCTACGAGCAGTACTTC. This codes for CASSLWDPYEQYF.

The sample holds one count of this clonotype. The chain recombines TRBV27 with TRBJ2-6; no clear D. Looked up from germline, CDR1 is MNHEY and CDR2 is SMNVEV (reference sequence). Trimming cost V 5 bases and J 0 bases, with 8 bases left between them. This CDR3 is 15 amino acids long. CDR3 bases: TGTGCCAGCAGTCCCTATAGCTCTGGGGCCAACGTCCTGACTTTC. Translating gives CASSPYSSGANVLTF.

CDR3 sequence reads: CSGSGQGRWDEQFF. In DNA form, the CDR3 reads TGCAGTGGATCCGGACAGGGAAGGTGGGATGAGCAGTTCTTC. The chain employs TRBV20-1 and TRBJ2-1, with 8 positions matching TRBD1. This CDR3 is built from 14 residues. J gave up 8 bases and V 7 bases, and 13 bases lay outside the gene matches. Germline CDR1 is DFQATT and CDR2 is SNEGSKA (reference sequence).

The gene calls are TRBV7-9 and TRBJ2-7, with D perhaps matching TRBD1 or TRBD2 (6 bases each). This CDR3 region has 14 residues. Germline CDR1 SEHNR, CDR2 FQNEAQ (reference sequence). V dropped 3 bases and J dropped 4 bases, with 13 bases sitting between them. This chain's CDR3 is CASSFGGGQYEQYF. CDR3 bases: TGTGCCAGCAGCTTTGGAGGGGGGCAGTACGAGCAGTACTTC.

The genes are TRBV4-3 and TRBJ2-1; 8 bases are a match to TRBD1. V lost 3 bases to trimming and J lost 7 bases; unmatched junction nucleotides: 8. The germline CDR1 and CDR2 sequences are LGHNA and YSLEER. The CDR3 sequence is 15 residues long. The DNA of the CDR3 is TGCGCCAGCAGCCAGAGTGGGCAGGGGGCGAATGAGCAGTTCTTC. Amino acid sequence: CASSQSGQGANEQFF.

The chain links TRBV6-5 to TRBJ2-7, with 9 bases fitting TRBD1. The germline V gene has CDR1 MNHEY and CDR2 SVGAGI. The CDR3 extends over 15 amino acids. V shed 4 bases and J 7 bases; nucleotides not matched to a gene: 11. The chain's CDR3 is CASSSPSRDRAEQYF. In DNA, the CDR3 is TGTGCCAGCAGTTCGCCGTCCCGGGACAGGGCGGAGCAGTACTTC.

This CDR3 is CSVERQNGAGELFF. DNA for the CDR3: TGCAGCGTGGAAAGACAAAATGGAGCCGGGGAGCTGTTTTTT. The chain couples TRBV29-1 to TRBJ2-2; D not certain. Trimming shortened V by 6 bases and J by 6 bases, and 17 bases separated the two germline ends. The CDR3 extends over 14 amino acids. The germline CDR1 and CDR2 sequences are SQVTM and ANQGSEA.

The count of this clonotype is one. The chain has TRBV2 and TRBJ2-1; 7 nucleotides agree with TRBD2. From germline, CDR1 is SNHLY and CDR2 FYNNEI. Losses at the gene ends were 6 bases for V and 2 bases for J; bases not matched to a gene: 7. This CDR3 comprises 15 residues. The CDR3 spells CASRETSWAYNEQFF. In nucleotides, the CDR3 is TGTGCCAGCAGGGAGACTAGCTGGGCCTACAATGAGCAGTTCTTC.

The chain joins TRBV12-3 or TRBV12-4 to TRBJ2-7, with a tentative D call TRBD2 (5 bases). This CDR3 contains 15 residues. The V gene lost 4 bases and the J gene lost 2 bases, with 15 bases spanning the gap. As DNA, the CDR3 is TGTGCCAGCAGTTCTATTGACTACCAGGCCTACGAGCAGTACTTC. Translation gives CASSSIDYQAYEQYF.

The chain employs TRBV3-1 and TRBJ2-1, with TRBD1 matching 9 bases. The germline V gene encodes CDR1 LGHDT and CDR2 YNNKEL (reference sequence). CDR3 length: 16 amino acids. Trimming removed 2 bases from V and 6 bases from J; junction bases left unmatched: 8. The CDR3 DNA reads as TGTGCCAGCAGCCAACTTTCCGGGACAGGGCTCAATGAGCAGTTCTTC. Translated, it gives CASSQLSGTGLNEQFF.

The chain employs TRBV7-9 and TRBJ2-3, with D tentatively TRBD2 (6 bases). V gave up 3 bases and J gave up 3 bases, with 22 bases separating them. The CDR3 loop spans 18 amino acids. Per the germline V gene, CDR1 is SEHNR and CDR2 is FQNEAQ (reference sequence). CDR3 sequence (DNA): TGTGCCAGCAGCTTCTCCAATGGGGAGGTCCAGAGTACAGATACGCAGTATTTT. It yields the protein CASSFSNGEVQSTDTQYF.

This clonotype is medium-sized in the sample. The J gene is TRBJ2-1, the V gene TRBV6-1, with 10 bases fitting TRBD1. CDR1 is MNHNS and CDR2 is SASEGT in the germline V gene. J was trimmed by 7 bases and V by 5 bases; bases with no gene match: 17. The CDR3 has 18 amino acids. Here the CDR3 reads CASSPPGQGLSQWNEQFF. The CDR3 nucleotides read TGTGCCAGCAGTCCTCCGGGACAGGGGTTATCCCAATGGAATGAGCAGTTCTTC.

The J gene is TRBJ2-7, the V gene TRBV7-9; 9 nucleotides line up with TRBD1. The CDR3 is made up of 15 amino acids. The germline V gene encodes CDR1 SEHNR and CDR2 FQNEAQ (reference sequence). V lost 0 bases to trimming and J lost 5 bases; unmatched junction nucleotides: 5. CDR3 sequence (DNA): TGTGCCAGCAGCTTAGCGGGGACAGGGTTCAACGAGCAGTACTTC. It translates to CASSLAGTGFNEQYF.

This rearrangement joins TRBV2 to TRBJ2-1; 7 nucleotides line up with TRBD2. Germline V gene data show CDR1 as SNHLY and CDR2 as FYNNEI. V trimming: 9 bases; J trimming: 2 bases; junction bases outside the gene matches: 7. This CDR3 has 14 amino acids. As DNA, the CDR3 is TGTGCCAGAACATCTAGCGGACCCTACAATGAGCAGTTCTTC. Translation: CARTSSGPYNEQFF.

The chain combines TRBV20-1 with TRBJ1-2; 12 bases are a match to TRBD1. This CDR3 has 13 amino acids. The germline gives CDR1 DFQATT, CDR2 SNEGSKA (reference sequence). After removal of 6 bases from V and 7 bases from J, the junction contained 6 bases not matched to a gene. This chain's CDR3 is CSASGTGGFGYTF. The CDR3 bases are TGCAGTGCCTCCGGGACAGGGGGCTTTGGCTACACCTTC.

This clonotype showed up just once. The chain recombines TRBV24-1 with TRBJ2-3, with 10 bases matching TRBD2. Germline assignment: CDR1 KGHDR and CDR2 SFDVKD. This CDR3 is built from 16 residues. The V and J ends lost 4 bases and 2 bases, in that order; junction bases with no gene match: 5. The CDR3 sequence: CATSDPLAGNTDTQYF. CDR3 bases: TGTGCCACCAGTGACCCACTAGCGGGGAACACAGATACGCAGTATTTT.

With regard to this clonotype: A junction end diverges from the germline sequence, so it may reflect a read error. DNA of the CDR3: TGTGCCAGCACTTTAAGCGGGAGTCGCTACAATGAGCAGTTCTTC. Translating gives CASTLSGSRYNEQFF. The chain combines TRBV12-3 or TRBV12-4 with TRBJ2-1; 8 positions match TRBD2. The CDR3 is 15 residues long.

The chain is built from TRBV5-6 and TRBJ2-3, with TRBD2 matching 11 bases. V lost 0 bases and J lost 4; bases outside the gene matches: 4. The CDR3 runs to 16 residues. CDR1 is SGHDT, CDR2 YYEEEE, per germline. CDR3 DNA: TGTGCCAGCAGCTTGGAACTAGCGGGAGTTGCAGATACGCAGTATTTT. It specifies CASSLELAGVADTQYF. Full variable domain (outside the CDR3, taken from reference TRBV5-6 and TRBJ2-3): DAGVTQSPTHLIKTRGQQVTLRCSPKSGHDTVSWYQQALGQGPQFIFQYYEEEERQRGNFPDRFSGHQFPNYSSELNVNALLLGDSALYLCASSLELAGVADTQYFGPGTRLTVL.